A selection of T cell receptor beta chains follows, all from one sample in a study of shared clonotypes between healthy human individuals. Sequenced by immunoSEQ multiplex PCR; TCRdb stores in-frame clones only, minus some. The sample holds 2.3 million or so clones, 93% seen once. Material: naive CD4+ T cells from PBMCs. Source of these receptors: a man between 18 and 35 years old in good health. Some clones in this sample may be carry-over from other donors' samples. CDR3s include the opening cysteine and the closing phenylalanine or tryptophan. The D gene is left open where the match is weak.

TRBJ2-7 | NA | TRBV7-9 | TGTGCCAGCAGCTCCGAGTCACCTGTAGAGCAGTACTTC | CASSSESPVEQYF
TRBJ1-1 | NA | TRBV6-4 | TGTGCCAGCAGTGCCGTATCTGGGATGAACACTGAAGCTTTCTTT | CASSAVSGMNTEAFF
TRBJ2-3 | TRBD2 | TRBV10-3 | TGTGCCATGGGGGGGGAGCAGAACACAGATACGCAGTATTTT | CAMGGEQNTDTQYF
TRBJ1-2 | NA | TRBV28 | TGTGCCAGCAGTTTGTTTAGGGATGGCTACACCTTC | CASSLFRDGYTF
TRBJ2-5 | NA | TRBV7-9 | TGTGCCAGCAGCTTATTAACGGGGGAAGAGACCCAGTACTTC | CASSLLTGEETQYF
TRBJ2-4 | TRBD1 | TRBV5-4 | TGTGCCAGCTGGGACAGGACAAAAGCCAAAAACATTCAGTACTTC | CASWDRTKAKNIQYF
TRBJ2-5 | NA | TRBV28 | TGTGCCAGCAGTCCCGGGACCGTTAAAGAGACCCAGTACTTC | CASSPGTVKETQYF
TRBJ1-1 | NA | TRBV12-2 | TGTGCAAGTCGCCCGGGAGTACGAGGGAACACTGAAGCTTTCTTT | CASRPGVRGNTEAFF
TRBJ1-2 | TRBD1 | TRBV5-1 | TGCGCCAGCAGCTCTCACACCGCGACAGGGGGACTAAAGCCCGGCTACACCTTC | CASSSHTATGGLKPGYTF
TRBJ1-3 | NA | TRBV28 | TGTGCCAGCGGATCGGGAGTCCCTTACTCTGGAAACACCATATATTTT | CASGSGVPYSGNTIYF
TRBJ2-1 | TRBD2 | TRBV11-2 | TGTGCCAGCAGCTATCCAGCGGGGCACAATGAGCAGTTCTTC | CASSYPAGHNEQFF
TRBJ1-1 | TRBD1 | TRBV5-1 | TGCGCCAGCAGCTTGACCCCCGGGACAGGGTCTGCTGAAGCTTTCTTT | CASSLTPGTGSAEAFF
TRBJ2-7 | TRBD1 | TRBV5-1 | TGCGCCAGCAGCCCGGGACAGGGGGCCTACGAGCAGTACTTC | CASSPGQGAYEQYF
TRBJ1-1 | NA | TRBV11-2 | TGTGCCAGCAGCTGGTTTAGAGGGGAAGCTCTCTTT | CASSWFRGEALF
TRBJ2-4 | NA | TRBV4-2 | TGTGCCAGCAGCCAAGATTGGCGGAGGGCCAAAAACATTCAGTACTTC | CASSQDWRRAKNIQYF